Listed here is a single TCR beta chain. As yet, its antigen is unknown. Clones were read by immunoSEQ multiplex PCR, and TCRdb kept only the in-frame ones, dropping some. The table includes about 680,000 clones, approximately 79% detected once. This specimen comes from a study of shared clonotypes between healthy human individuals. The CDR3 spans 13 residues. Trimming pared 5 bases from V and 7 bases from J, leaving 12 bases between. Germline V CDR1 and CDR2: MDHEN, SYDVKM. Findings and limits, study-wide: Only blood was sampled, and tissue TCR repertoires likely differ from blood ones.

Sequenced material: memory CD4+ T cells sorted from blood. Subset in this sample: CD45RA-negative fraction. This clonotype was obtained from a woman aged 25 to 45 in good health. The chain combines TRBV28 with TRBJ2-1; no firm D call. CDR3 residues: CASSPQVGNEQFF. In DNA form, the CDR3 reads TGTGCCAGCAGTCCCCAGGTTGGGAATGAGCAGTTCTTC.